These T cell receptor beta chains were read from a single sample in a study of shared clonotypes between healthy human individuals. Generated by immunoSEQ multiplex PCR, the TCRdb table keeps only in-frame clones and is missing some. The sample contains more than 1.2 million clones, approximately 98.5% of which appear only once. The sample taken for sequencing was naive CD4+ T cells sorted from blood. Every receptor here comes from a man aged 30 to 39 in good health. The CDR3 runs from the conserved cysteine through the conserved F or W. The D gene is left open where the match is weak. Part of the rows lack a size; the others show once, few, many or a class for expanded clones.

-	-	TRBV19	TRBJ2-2	CASTTRPGELFF	TGTGCCAGTACTACCCGCCCCGGGGAGCTGTTTTTT
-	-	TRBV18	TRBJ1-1	CASSPQQGNTEAFF	TGTGCCAGCTCACCACAACAAGGGAACACTGAAGCTTTCTTT
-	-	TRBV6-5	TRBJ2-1	CASRRSSYNEQFF	TGTGCCAGCAGGAGGAGCTCCTACAATGAGCAGTTCTTC
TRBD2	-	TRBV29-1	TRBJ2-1	CSVRGLAGGWDEQFF	TGCAGCGTTCGAGGACTAGCGGGGGGTTGGGATGAGCAGTTCTTC
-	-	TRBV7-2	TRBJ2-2	CASSLGGAGTTGELFF	TGTGCCAGCAGCTTAGGAGGGGCCGGAACCACCGGGGAGCTGTTTTTT
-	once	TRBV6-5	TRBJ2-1	CASSYSRSFLQQFF	TGTGCCAGCAGTTACTCGCGCTCGTTTCTTCAGCAGTTCTTC
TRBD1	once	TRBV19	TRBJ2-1	CASRTGTGKFF	TGTGCCAGCCGAACCGGGACAGGGAAATTCTTC
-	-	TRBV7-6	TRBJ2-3	CASSLDIRTDTQYF	TGTGCCAGCAGCTTAGACATACGCACAGATACGCAGTATTTT
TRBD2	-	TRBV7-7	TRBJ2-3	CASSLAGRDTQYF	TGTGCTAGCAGCTTAGCGGGACGCGATACGCAGTATTTT
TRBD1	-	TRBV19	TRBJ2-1	CASSPWTGSYNEQFF	TGTGCCAGTAGTCCTTGGACAGGGTCCTACAATGAGCAGTTCTTC
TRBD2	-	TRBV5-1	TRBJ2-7	CASSLAIGTSGYEQYF	TGCGCCAGCAGCTTGGCTATCGGCACTAGCGGCTACGAGCAGTACTTC
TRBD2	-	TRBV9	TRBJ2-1	CASSVVTSGSYEQFF	TGTGCCAGCAGCGTAGTAACTAGCGGGAGCTATGAGCAGTTCTTC
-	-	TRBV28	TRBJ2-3	CASTIQGYTQYF	TGTGCCAGCACCATCCAGGGGTATACGCAGTATTTT
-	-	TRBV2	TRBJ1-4	CASSDSMGLGEKLFF	TGTGCCAGCAGTGATTCTATGGGGCTGGGTGAAAAACTGTTTTTT
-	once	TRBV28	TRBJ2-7	CASSRGDTLSYEQYF	TGTGCCAGCAGTCGGGGGGACACCCTGTCCTACGAGCAGTACTTC
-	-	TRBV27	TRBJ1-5	CASSSGAPGGNQPQHF	TGTGCCAGCAGTTCAGGGGCCCCGGGAGGGAATCAGCCCCAGCATTTT
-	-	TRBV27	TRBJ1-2	CASSQDRYYGYTF	TGTGCCAGCAGTCAAGACAGATACTATGGCTACACCTTC
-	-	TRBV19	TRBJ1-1	CASSIVRGRDEAFF	TGTGCCAGTAGTATAGTTCGGGGGCGTGATGAAGCTTTCTTT
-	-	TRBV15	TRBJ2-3	CATSLAGDTQYF	TGTGCCACCAGTCTAGCAGGAGATACGCAGTATTTT
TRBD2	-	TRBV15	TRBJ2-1	CATSSPTGTSFGTEQFF	TGTGCCACCAGCAGCCCGACCGGGACTAGCTTTGGTACTGAGCAGTTCTTC
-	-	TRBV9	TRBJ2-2	CASSPGGTHTGELFF	TGTGCCAGCAGCCCAGGAGGGACACACACCGGGGAGCTGTTTTTT
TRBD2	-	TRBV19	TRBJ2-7	CASRERERSYEQYF	TGTGCCAGTAGGGAGCGGGAGCGGTCCTACGAGCAGTACTTC
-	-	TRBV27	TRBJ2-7	CASSLGIMDEQYF	TGTGCCAGCAGTTTAGGGATAATGGACGAGCAGTACTTC
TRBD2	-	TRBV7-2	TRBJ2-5	CASSPGASGYETQYF	TGTGCCAGCAGCCCAGGCGCTAGCGGGTATGAGACCCAGTACTTC
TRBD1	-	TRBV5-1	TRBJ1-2	CASTETGGGYGYTF	TGCGCCAGCACCGAGACAGGGGGCGGCTATGGCTACACCTTC
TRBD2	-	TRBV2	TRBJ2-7	CASSEELAGVHEQYF	TGTGCCAGCAGTGAAGAACTAGCGGGAGTCCACGAGCAGTACTTC
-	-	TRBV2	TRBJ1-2	CASSEAEVDPSGYTF	TGTGCCAGCAGTGAAGCAGAGGTGGACCCGAGTGGCTACACCTTC